This T cell receptor beta chain was recorded in a study of quantifying T cell responses using KT2 cells. Looking at the study overall: TCR alpha and beta constant-region primers primed reverse transcription of RNA. The study, taken as a whole, reports: Very high KT2 spike-in numbers caused saturation in KT2 sequence detection.

The CDR3 extends over 15 amino acids. V gave up 4 bases and J gave up 0 bases; unmatched junction bases: 6. Germline CDR1 SGHRS, CDR2 YFSETQ. Known numbers of the T cell clone KT2 were added to PBMC. A range of KT2-to-PBMC ratios was made using fixed PBMC numbers. The sample holds many counts of this clonotype. Antigen unknown. The cDNA 3' end received a ligated oligonucleotide with a UMI. An equimolar mix of RC1.1 and RC1.2 primed the beta chain across TRBC1 and TRBC2. Via MiXCR, TCRdb re-called the UMI-ligation and nested PCR reads, giving one row per CDR3 protein. The sample holds approximately 54,000 distinct CDR3 sequences, around 10% seen once.

The receptor's source is a human donor. The gene calls are TRBV5-1 and TRBJ1-1; the match to TRBD1 covers 7 bases. Specimen: PBMCs spiked with cells of the T cell clone KT2. The CDR3 loop reads CASSRQGQLNTEAFF. CDR3 nucleotides: TGCGCCAGCAGCAGACAGGGACAGCTGAACACTGAAGCTTTCTTT.